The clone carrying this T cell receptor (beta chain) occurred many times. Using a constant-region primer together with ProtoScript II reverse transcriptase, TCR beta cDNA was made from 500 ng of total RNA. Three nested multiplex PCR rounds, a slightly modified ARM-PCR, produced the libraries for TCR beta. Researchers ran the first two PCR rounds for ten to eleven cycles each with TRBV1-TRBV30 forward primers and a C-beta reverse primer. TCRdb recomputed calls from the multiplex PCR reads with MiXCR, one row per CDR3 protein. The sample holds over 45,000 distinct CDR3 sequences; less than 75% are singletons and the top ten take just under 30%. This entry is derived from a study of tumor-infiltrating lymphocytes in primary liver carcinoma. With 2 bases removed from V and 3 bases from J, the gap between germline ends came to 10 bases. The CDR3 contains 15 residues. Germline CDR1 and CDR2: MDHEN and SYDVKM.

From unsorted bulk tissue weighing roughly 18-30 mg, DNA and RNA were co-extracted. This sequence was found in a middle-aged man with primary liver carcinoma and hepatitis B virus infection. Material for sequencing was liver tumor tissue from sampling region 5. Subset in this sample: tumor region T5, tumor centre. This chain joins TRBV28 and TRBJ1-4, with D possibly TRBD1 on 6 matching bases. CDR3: CASSLDQGSNEKLFF. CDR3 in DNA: TGTGCCAGCAGTTTAGATCAGGGGTCTAATGAAAAACTGTTTTTT.